This T cell receptor beta chain emerged from a study of human T cells and chemical hapten exposure. The V end was cut by 1 base, the J end by 2 bases, with 13 bases between. The CDR3 sequence is 16 residues long. Germline CDR1 LGHNA, CDR2 YSLEER. For the library, individual cDNA molecules each received unique molecular identifiers. As handled by the study authors: The number of TCRs in each sample had a median of approximately 90,000 and spanned about 23,224 to 690,600. TCRdb reprocessed the RACE reads with MiXCR, giving one entry per CDR3 protein. The V and J calls come from TCRdb's annotation, not from the publication. The sample lists under 150,000 distinct CDR3 sequences, around an eighth seen once, with about 1.4% in the top ten. Whole-study findings and limits: Relative to control repertoires, expanded TCRs gave rise to significantly more large CDR3 similarity clusters.

Specified time point: patch test 1, 2 weeks after DPC sensitization. Treatment indicated: therapeutic diphenylcyclopropenone sensitization with weekly scalp DPC. Each donor was an alopecia patient between 18 and 70 years of age who qualified for DPC. About this clonotype: What it binds is not known.

The chain has TRBV4-3 and TRBJ2-3, with D unclear. Source: whole blood, taken in connection with sensitization to the hapten diphenylcyclopropenone (DPC). The clonotype was recovered from a woman aged 50 to 60 with alopecia areata. Some clones in this sample may be carry-over from other donors' samples. Here the CDR3 reads CASSQVSGSYTDTQYF. The CDR3 coding sequence is TGCGCCAGCAGCCAAGTGTCAGGATCGTACACAGATACGCAGTATTTT.